This entry features one T cell receptor beta chain sequence. V was shortened by 1 base and J by 5 bases, with 15 bases between the two germline ends. There are 16 residues in the CDR3. Germline lookup yields CDR1 MGHDK and CDR2 SYGVNS. Clones were read by immunoSEQ multiplex PCR, and TCRdb kept only the in-frame ones, dropping some. The top ten hold over 0.8% of the sample, which has 85,000 to 130,000 clones, 94% seen once. This specimen comes from a study of T cell changes during pregnancy in multiple sclerosis. The material was peripheral blood, obtained before pregnancy. The chain combines TRBV25-1 with TRBJ2-1, with TRBD2 as a possible D gene (5 bases). The sequence derives from a female donor with multiple sclerosis, enrolled in a pregnancy study. CDR3 loop: CASSESRTPLHNEQFF. In DNA form, the CDR3 reads TGTGCCAGCAGTGAATCTAGGACTCCTCTGCACAATGAGCAGTTCTTC.